The T cell receptor (beta chain) described here comes from a study of blood T cell repertoires in COVID-19 (dated by TCRdb to the early 2020s). Study-level background: Samples from collaborators originated in the United States, Italy and Spain and spanned both the acute and convalescent phases of COVID-19. The prospective study material was composed of cDNA or gDNA derived from T cells, B-cell-depleted T cells, or PBMCs. Deeply sampled blood TCRbeta repertoires from subjects exposed to, actively infected with, or recovered from COVID-19 were included in the dataset. A freely available public database, intended as a resource for researchers studying the immune response to SARS-CoV-2, is where the repertoires were released. Samples were obtained from the ongoing ImmuneRACE study (first 160 participants) and from over 1,000 subjects provided by 6 global collaborators. Nearly every sample came with metadata listing a de-identified subject ID, COVID-19 status, age in years and sex. Where available, HLA class I and class II types were taken from metadata supplied by the sample provider and were not determined by assay-based typing. On the study overall, not on this receptor specifically: The quantity of clinical and demographic metadata differed by source and by participant and was supplied without curation.

With regard to this clone: The antigen it binds to is not known. One base away there is no much larger clone; base qualities are not given.

The immunoSEQ Assay, a bias-controlled multiplex PCR, was used to amplify TCRbeta CDR3 regions from genomic DNA. In the paper's pipeline: Within the assay, amplification of reference gene primers was used to estimate how many nucleated cells each sample contained. Sequence reads were collapsed and filtered to measure the absolute abundance of every unique TCRbeta CDR3 rearrangement. For each sample, productive Simpson clonality was calculated as the square root of Simpson's diversity index across productive rearrangements. TCRdb re-hosts the immuneACCESS table, in-frame sequences only. Its copies lack some clones; in the studies checked, an unresolved V gene accounts for under half of them, and the cause for the rest is not known. The V and J calls and clone size come from that table; D and trimming were worked out from the DNA. The sample table holds some 240,000 clones, of which around 84% were seen once. Approximately 1.5% of the sample comes from the top ten.

In the germline V gene, CDR1 corresponds to SGHDN and CDR2 to FVKESK. CDR3 length: 15 amino acids, cysteine to phenylalanine. The CDR3 DNA has 45 bases and is translated from base 1. The junction shows trimming of 6 bases on V and 5 bases on J, and the gene matches do not reach 7 bases of it. Another Seattle source contributed samples from volunteer blood donors who had recovered from COVID-19. The collaborating institutions used their own protocols to collect whole blood in K2EDTA tubes. For TCRbeta analysis, collaborator samples were shipped as frozen whole blood, as isolated PBMCs, or as DNA extracted from either sample type.

The sample consisted of peripheral blood. The sequence derives from a woman aged 40 to 50 who had recovered from COVID-19. The rearrangement joined TRBV14 to TRBJ1-4; 9 central nucleotides agree with TRBD1. The DNA is TGTGCCAGCAGACTTACCGGGACAGGGAATGAAAAACTGTTTTTT. Its translation reads: CASRLTGTGNEKLFF.